The rows below give T cell receptor beta chains drawn from one sample of a study of cytomegalovirus exposure and HLA in healthy donors. TCRdb's table, derived via immunoSEQ multiplex PCR, lists solely in-frame clones and lacks some. Counted here are 80,000 to 90,000 clones, approximately 79% occurring once; the ten biggest clones make up roughly 2.5%. The source material was PBMCs. The origin of the receptors is a man aged 30 to 45 in good health and CMV-seronegative. The CDR3 runs from the conserved cysteine through the conserved F or W. D genes are given only for firm matches. Size is omitted from some rows. Given values are once, few, many or a class for expanded clones.

D gene,clone size,J gene,CDR3 length,V gene,CDR3 protein,CDR3 DNA
TRBD1,-,TRBJ1-5,18,TRBV7-2,CASSSRGLGANSNQPQHF,TGTGCCAGCAGTAGTAGGGGGCTGGGGGCGAATAGCAATCAGCCCCAGCATTTT
TRBD1,-,TRBJ1-1,16,TRBV2,CASPLLGTGASAEAFF,TGTGCCAGCCCCTTGCTCGGGACAGGGGCATCCGCTGAAGCTTTCTTT
-,-,TRBJ1-2,15,TRBV5-1,CASSTGNFPPYGYTF,TGCGCCAGCAGCACCGGGAACTTCCCCCCATATGGCTACACCTTC
-,-,TRBJ1-1,16,TRBV5-1,CASSFRQLTFNTEAFF,TGCGCCAGCAGCTTCCGACAGCTCACCTTCAACACTGAAGCTTTCTTT
-,-,TRBJ1-2,15,TRBV9,CASSVRSGDNYGYTF,TGTGCCAGCAGCGTAAGGTCAGGGGATAACTATGGCTACACCTTC
-,-,TRBJ2-5,15,TRBV14,CASSQVWGGEETQYF,TGTGCCAGCAGCCAAGTGTGGGGAGGTGAAGAGACCCAGTACTTC
-,-,TRBJ1-1,15,TRBV6-1,CASSTRGGWDTEAFF,TGTGCCAGCAGTACCCGTGGCGGTTGGGACACTGAAGCTTTCTTT
-,-,TRBJ1-2,14,TRBV19,CASSSAGQGYGYTF,TGTGCCAGTAGTTCGGCAGGGCAGGGCTATGGCTACACCTTC
TRBD1,few,TRBJ1-5,15,TRBV6-6,CASSYEAGGDQPQHF,TGTGCCAGCAGTTACGAGGCAGGGGGCGATCAGCCCCAGCATTTT
TRBD1,few,TRBJ1-5,17,TRBV7-9,CASSLVPGTGRNQPQHF,TGTGCCAGCAGCTTAGTCCCCGGGACAGGGAGAAATCAGCCCCAGCATTTT
-,once,TRBJ1-2,14,TRBV30,CAWSVPETRQTYTF,TGTGCCTGGAGTGTACCCGAGACAAGACAAACCTACACCTTC
TRBD1,-,TRBJ1-2,13,TRBV30,CAWRTGPIYGYTF,TGTGCCTGGAGGACAGGGCCTATCTATGGCTACACCTTC
TRBD1,few,TRBJ1-5,16,TRBV6-6,CASSLPRQGTNQPQHF,TGTGCCAGCAGTTTGCCAAGACAGGGGACCAATCAGCCCCAGCATTTT
-,-,TRBJ1-5,14,TRBV27,CASSSGGEDQPQHF,TGTGCCAGCAGTTCCGGCGGGGAGGATCAGCCCCAGCATTTT
-,-,TRBJ1-2,13,TRBV9,CASSGTGNYGYTF,TGTGCCAGCAGCGGTACAGGGAATTATGGCTACACCTTC
-,-,TRBJ1-6,13,TRBV28,CGWARSYNSPLHF,TGTGGGTGGGCGAGATCCTATAATTCACCCCTCCACTTT
-,-,TRBJ2-2,13,TRBV10-1,CASSDSDTGELFF,TGCGCCAGCAGTGATAGTGACACCGGGGAGCTGTTTTTT
-,-,TRBJ2-3,15,TRBV30,CAWKRAAGITDTQYF,TGTGCCTGGAAAAGGGCGGCGGGGATCACAGATACGCAGTATTTT